This T cell receptor beta chain emerged from a study of shared clonotypes between healthy human individuals. Sequenced by immunoSEQ multiplex PCR; TCRdb stores in-frame clones only, minus some. Among 170,000 or so clones, around 63% were seen once, and the ten largest hold more than 9%. This clone has more than one count but fewer than ten. The sample comprised memory CD4+ T cells sorted from blood. Subset in this sample: CD45RA-negative fraction. The sequence was collected from a man younger than 45 in good health.

The chain's CDR3 is CASRLAGVNEQFF. The CDR3 nucleotides are TGTGCCTCGCGACTAGCGGGAGTCAATGAGCAGTTCTTC. The chain links TRBV28 to TRBJ2-1; 12 bases line up with TRBD2. V gave up 11 bases and J gave up 6 bases; unmatched junction bases: 5. The CDR3 contains 13 residues. CDR1 and CDR2 from the germline V gene are MDHEN and SYDVKM.